The 5 T cell receptor beta chains reported below all come from one sample, sequenced in a study of T cells after yellow fever vaccination. MiXCR was run by TCRdb on the 5' RACE reads, yielding one entry per CDR3 protein. Counted here are about 300,000 distinct CDR3 sequences, about 4% occurring once; the ten biggest clones make up roughly a quarter. The specimen comprised PBMCs, sampled 5 days after the yellow fever booster vaccination. These receptors were collected from a young man who received the YFV17D yellow fever vaccine.

This clonotype was seen a few times. The chain's CDR3 is CASSSGRGTYEQYV. The CDR3 nucleotides are TGTGCCAGCAGTTCCGGACGGGGGACCTACGAGCAGTACGTC. J is TRBJ2-7 and V is TRBV28; perhaps TRBD2 as D (6 bases). The germline V gene has CDR1 MDHEN and CDR2 SYDVKM. The CDR3 spans 14 residues. Trimming removed 4 bases at V and 2 bases at J, with 12 bases between.

V and J are TRBV20-1 and TRBJ1-6; D is unresolved. The CDR3 sequence is 14 residues long. The V gene lost 2 bases and the J gene lost 2 bases, with 7 bases spanning the gap. CDR1 and CDR2 from the germline V gene are DFQATT and SNEGSKA (reference sequence). The CDR3 region is CSARREPYNSPLHF. CDR3 DNA sequence: TGCAGTGCTAGAAGGGAACCCTATAATTCACCCCTCCACTTT.

This clonotype was observed a few times. The chain has TRBV7-6 and TRBJ2-3, with a tentative D call TRBD2 (6 bases). V was shortened by 1 base and J by 3 bases, with 20 bases between the two germline ends. CDR1 is SGHVS and CDR2 is FNYEAQ in the germline V gene. This CDR3 region has 18 residues. CDR3 region: CASSLVPTAGFGTDTQYF. CDR3 bases: TGTGCCAGCAGCTTAGTCCCAACCGCGGGGTTTGGAACAGATACGCAGTATTTT.

Only a few counts were recorded for this clonotype. This chain joins TRBV5-6 and TRBJ2-7, with D possibly TRBD2 on 5 matching bases. The CDR3 length is 14 residues. V dropped 4 bases and J dropped 6 bases, with 17 bases sitting between them. From germline, CDR1 is SGHDT and CDR2 YYEEEE. The CDR3 sequence: CASSPGGIVAEQYV. The CDR3 DNA sequence: TGTGCCAGCAGCCCTGGAGGAATTGTCGCCGAGCAGTACGTC.

This sequence joins TRBV7-2 and TRBJ2-7; D may be TRBD1 (5 bases). This CDR3 region has 13 residues. Germline V gene lookup returns CDR1 SGHTA and CDR2 FQGNSA. V shed 5 bases and J shed 6 bases, with 14 bases lying between them. The CDR3 DNA sequence: TGTGCCAGCAGCGTGCAGGGTGGGGTCGAGCAGTACGTC. Translating it yields CASSVQGGVEQYV.